Each of the 30 T cell receptor beta chains below was sequenced from the same sample in a study of blood T cell repertoires in COVID-19. Clones were read by immunoSEQ multiplex PCR, and TCRdb kept only the in-frame ones, dropping some. Of 70,000 or so clones listed, roughly 86% were seen once; the top ten hold approximately 16%. Input material: peripheral blood. The receptor set was obtained from a man aged 40-49 years with COVID-19, enrolled during active disease.

J is TRBJ2-2 and V is TRBV3-1 (or the pseudogene TRBV3-2); 8 bases fit TRBD2. V dropped 6 bases and J dropped 3; count of bases not matched to a gene: 6. The CDR3 has 15 amino acids. Germline V gene data show CDR1 as LGHDT and CDR2 as YNNKEL (reference sequence). In DNA form, the CDR3 reads TGTGCCAGCAGTCGAGGACTAGCCCACACCGGGGAGCTGTTTTTT. This gives the protein CASSRGLAHTGELFF.

The J gene is TRBJ1-2, the V gene TRBV7-2; possible D gene TRBD1, 5 bases. CDR1 is SGHTA, CDR2 FQGNSA, per germline. The CDR3 extends over 13 amino acids. V gave up 0 bases and J gave up 6 bases, with 8 bases separating them. The CDR3 DNA reads as TGTGCCAGCAGCTTAGCAGGGGTAGATGGCTACACCTTC. This codes for CASSLAGVDGYTF.

V gene TRBV5-1 combines with J gene TRBJ2-5; 10 positions agree with TRBD2. This CDR3 spans 15 amino acids. CDR1 SGHRS and CDR2 YFSETQ come from the germline V gene. Losses at the gene ends were 5 bases for V and 5 bases for J; bases not matched to a gene: 9. The CDR3 coding sequence is TGCGCCAGCAGGGACCGGACTAGCGGTTACGAGACCCAGTACTTC. Translated: CASRDRTSGYETQYF.

V usage is TRBV5-1 and J usage is TRBJ1-5, with TRBD1 identical over 7 bases. The CDR3 runs 16 residues. The junction had 10 bases not matched to a gene; V was cut back by 4 bases and J by 3 bases. In germline, CDR1 is SGHRS, CDR2 YFSETQ. CDR3 sequence (DNA): TGCGCCAGCAGCCTCGGGACAGACAGTTTCAATCAGCCCCAGCATTTT. This translates into CASSLGTDSFNQPQHF.

The V call is TRBV5-1, the J call TRBJ2-3, with 8 positions matching TRBD1. The CDR3 is made up of 16 amino acids. V shed 2 bases, J shed 2 bases, and the junction held 7 bases outside the gene matches. From germline, CDR1 is SGHRS and CDR2 YFSETQ. CDR3 sequence: CASSLTGGTPTDTQYF. In DNA, the CDR3 is TGCGCCAGCAGCTTAACAGGGGGTACCCCCACAGATACGCAGTATTTT.

Note on this clone: Additional DNA sequences in this sample encode the identical CDR3. V is TRBV18 and J is TRBJ2-2, with D perhaps matching TRBD2 (6 bases). V was pared by 3 bases and J by 3 bases, with 11 bases between. The CDR3 extends over 15 amino acids. Looked up from germline, CDR1 is KGHSH and CDR2 is LQKENI. The CDR3 DNA sequence: TGTGCCAGCTCACCCCGGACGGGGGACACCGGGGAGCTGTTTTTT. It specifies CASSPRTGDTGELFF.

The chain carries TRBV5-1 and TRBJ2-1; 9 nucleotides match TRBD1. The ends lost 4 bases at V and 5 bases at J; junction bases unmatched: 4. Germline loops: CDR1 SGHRS, CDR2 YFSETQ. This CDR3 has 14 residues. Written as DNA, the CDR3 is TGCGCCAGCAGCCAGGACAGGGGCGACAATGAGCAGTTCTTC. Translating gives CASSQDRGDNEQFF. Full variable domain (missing parts from reference TRBV5-1 and TRBJ2-1): KAGVTQTPRYLIKTRGQQVTLSCSPISGHRSVSWYQQTPGQGLQFLFEYFSETQRNKGNFPGRFSGRQFSNSRSEMNVSTLELGDSALYLCASSQDRGDNEQFFGPGTRLTVL.

V gene TRBV28 combines with J gene TRBJ1-1; maybe TRBD1 (5 bases). V shed 8 bases and J shed 3 bases, with 16 bases lying between them. CDR1 is MDHEN, CDR2 SYDVKM, per germline. The CDR3 covers 14 residues. CDR3: CASEPGSLDTEAFF. CDR3 DNA: TGTGCCAGCGAACCAGGGTCTTTGGACACTGAAGCTTTCTTT.

Here the CDR3 DNA reads TGTGCCAGCAGTTCGTCGTCAGGGGACAATCAGCCCCAGCATTTT. This translates into CASSSSSGDNQPQHF. The rearrangement joins TRBV28 to TRBJ1-5; tentative D call: TRBD1 (6 bases). The CDR3 is made up of 15 amino acids. Trimming left V 4 bases short and J 3 bases short, with 13 bases between. Germline V gives CDR1 MDHEN, CDR2 SYDVKM.

The V and J genes are TRBV30 and TRBJ2-6; D unresolved. Per germline, CDR1 GTSNPN and CDR2 SVGIG (reference sequence). The CDR3 consists of 13 residues. V was cut by 2 bases and J by 5 bases, with 7 bases left in between. CDR3: CAWSRGWANVLTF. Here the CDR3 DNA reads TGTGCCTGGAGTCGCGGCTGGGCCAACGTCCTGACTTTC.

The chain joins TRBV28 to TRBJ2-1, with 10 bases identical to TRBD2. CDR1 and CDR2 from the germline V gene are MDHEN and SYDVKM. The CDR3 runs 17 residues. V lost 3 bases and J lost 2; bases outside the gene matches: 7. CDR3: CASSLSRAGGPYNEQFF. DNA of the CDR3: TGTGCCAGCAGTTTGTCGCGAGCGGGGGGGCCCTACAATGAGCAGTTCTTC.

The chain carries TRBV28 and TRBJ2-7, with 10 bases identical to TRBD1. This CDR3 contains 16 residues. The trim removed 3 bases at V and 2 bases at J, leaving 7 bases unmatched. Germline assignment: CDR1 MDHEN and CDR2 SYDVKM. In DNA form, the CDR3 reads TGTGCCAGCAGTTTTAGGCTGGGACAGGGGACCTACGAGCAGTACTTC. Translating it yields CASSFRLGQGTYEQYF.

This chain links TRBV5-1 with TRBJ2-1; 11 bases map to TRBD2. V lost 3 bases to trimming and J lost 10 bases; unmatched junction nucleotides: 6. This CDR3 comprises 14 residues. Germline V gene lookup returns CDR1 SGHRS and CDR2 YFSETQ. CDR3 nucleotide sequence: TGCGCCAGCAGCTCCTCCGGGACTAGCGGAGAGCAGTTCTTC. Its protein product is CASSSSGTSGEQFF.

The chain couples TRBV5-1 to TRBJ2-5, with 9 bases that match TRBD2. The ends lost 5 bases at V and 2 bases at J; junction bases unmatched: 13. Germline V gene data show CDR1 as SGHRS and CDR2 as YFSETQ. This CDR3 spans 17 amino acids. CDR3 sequence: CASRRTGTSTPQETQYF. Written as DNA, the CDR3 is TGCGCCAGCAGGCGTACCGGGACTAGCACCCCACAAGAGACCCAGTACTTC.

This chain connects TRBV3-1 (or the pseudogene TRBV3-2) to TRBJ2-6; 7 bases are a match to TRBD2. The CDR3 runs 16 residues. J gave up 4 bases and V 0 bases, and 3 bases lay outside the gene matches. Germline V lookup: CDR1 LGHDT, CDR2 YNNKEL (reference sequence). For the CDR3, the DNA is TGTGCCAGCAGCCAAGAAAGCGGGGTAGGGGCCAACGTCCTGACTTTC. The encoded protein is CASSQESGVGANVLTF.

This chain uses TRBV6-5 with TRBJ1-6; D is unresolved. V lost 5 bases and J 4 bases, leaving 9 bases between the germline ends. The germline V gene encodes CDR1 MNHEY and CDR2 SVGAGI. The CDR3 is 14 residues long. As DNA, the CDR3 is TGTGCCAGCAGTCGGACTCGTTATAATTCACCCCTCCACTTT. It translates to CASSRTRYNSPLHF.

V is TRBV4-2 and J is TRBJ2-7, with a tentative D call TRBD1 (6 bases). Trimming cost V 0 bases and J 0 bases, with 9 bases left between them. Germline V gives CDR1 LGHNA, CDR2 YNFKEQ. The CDR3 has 15 residues. CDR3 DNA sequence: TGTGCCAGCAGCCAAGAGGGGGACAACTCCTACGAGCAGTACTTC. Residues: CASSQEGDNSYEQYF.

This rearrangement joins TRBV5-1 to TRBJ1-2, with TRBD1 matching 7 bases. CDR1 and CDR2 from the germline V gene are SGHRS and YFSETQ. The V segment lost 2 bases and the J segment 0 bases; nucleotides outside the gene matches: 10. This CDR3 is built from 17 residues. The CDR3 reads CASSFQPPTGTNYGYTF. The CDR3 DNA sequence: TGCGCCAGCAGCTTTCAGCCCCCGACAGGGACTAACTATGGCTACACCTTC.

The rearrangement uses TRBV14 and TRBJ2-3; 7 bases fit TRBD1. Trimming took 4 bases from V and 9 from J; bases not matched to a gene: 7. The CDR3 consists of 13 residues. CDR1 is SGHDN, CDR2 FVKESK, per germline. CDR3 amino acids: CASSLNPGGTQYF. CDR3 coding DNA: TGTGCCAGCAGCCTAAATCCAGGGGGAACGCAGTATTTT.

A few counts support this clone. The genes are TRBV30 and TRBJ1-6, with D unresolved. The CDR3 has 15 residues. Germline V gene lookup returns CDR1 GTSNPN and CDR2 SVGIG (reference sequence). V dropped 1 base and J dropped 4 bases, with 11 bases sitting between them. The CDR3 spells CAWSDEVSYNSPLHF. CDR3 DNA sequence: TGTGCCTGGAGTGACGAGGTCAGTTATAATTCACCCCTCCACTTT.

The chain has TRBV19 and TRBJ2-7; D is uncertain. This CDR3 has 14 amino acids. The germline V gene has CDR1 LNHDA and CDR2 SQIVND (reference sequence). Trimming took off 5 bases at V and 3 bases at J, with 14 bases between the two ends. CDR3 DNA: TGTGCCAGTAGTGCTCCTGGGCTCAGCTACGAGCAGTACTTC. The encoded protein is CASSAPGLSYEQYF. The full variable domain, with the rest looked up from reference TRBV19 and TRBJ2-7, is DGGITQSPKYLFRKEGQNVTLSCEQNLNHDAMYWYRQDPGQGLRLIYYSQIVNDFQKGDIAEGYSVSREKKESFPLTVTSAQKNPTAFYLCASSAPGLSYEQYFGPGTRLTVT.

This chain links TRBV2 with TRBJ2-2, with a possible D match to TRBD2 (5 bases). CDR3 length: 14 amino acids. The germline CDR1 and CDR2 sequences are SNHLY and FYNNEI. The V end was cut by 6 bases, the J end by 5 bases, with 13 bases between. DNA of the CDR3: TGTGCCAGCAGGATAGGGAGTGAGACCGGGGAGCTGTTTTTT. It encodes CASRIGSETGELFF.

The chain couples TRBV9 to TRBJ2-7; the D gene is possibly TRBD2 (5 bases). The germline V gene encodes CDR1 SGDLS and CDR2 YYNGEE. Trimming pared 4 bases from V and 7 bases from J, leaving 18 bases between. The CDR3 runs to 14 residues. The CDR3 nucleotides read TGTGCCAGCAGCATAACCGGGAACTCGGGAGAGCAGTACTTC. Translation: CASSITGNSGEQYF.

V is TRBV5-1 and J is TRBJ2-5; 9 bases fit TRBD2. The V gene end was trimmed by 0 bases and the J gene end by 4 bases; junction bases not matched to a gene: 4. Germline CDR1 and CDR2: SGHRS and YFSETQ. The CDR3 has 15 residues. For the CDR3, the DNA is TGCGCCAGCAGCTTGGTGGGTAGCGGGGGAGAGACCCAGTACTTC. Its translation: CASSLVGSGGETQYF.

This rearrangement joins TRBV6-2 or TRBV6-3 to TRBJ2-1, with 7 bases aligning to TRBD2. V was clipped by 0 bases and J by 3 bases; unmatched bases: 5. This CDR3 has 16 amino acids. Germline-derived CDR1 and CDR2 are MNHEY and SVGEGT. CDR3 sequence: CASSYSGRGDYNEQFF. The CDR3 bases are TGTGCCAGCAGTTACTCGGGCCGGGGGGACTACAATGAGCAGTTCTTC.

This chain joins TRBV2 and TRBJ2-5; D is unresolved. Trimming left V 5 bases short and J 0 bases short, with 7 bases between. The CDR3 is made up of 13 amino acids. The germline V gene has CDR1 SNHLY and CDR2 FYNNEI. CDR3: CASSQSYQETQYF. The CDR3 DNA follows: TGTGCCAGCAGTCAGTCGTACCAAGAGACCCAGTACTTC.

This clone appeared once. The chain uses TRBV3-1 (or the pseudogene TRBV3-2) and TRBJ1-2; 8 nucleotides line up with TRBD1. The trim removed 1 base at V and 5 bases at J, leaving 3 bases unmatched. The CDR3 contains 14 residues. CDR1 and CDR2 (germline): LGHDT, YNNKEL (reference sequence). As DNA, the CDR3 is TGTGCCAGCAGCCAAGGACAGGGGCGGTATGGCTACACCTTC. Amino acids: CASSQGQGRYGYTF.

V gene TRBV12-3 or TRBV12-4 combines with J gene TRBJ2-1; no firm D call. The CDR3 is 12 residues long. Trimming removed 6 bases from V and 8 bases from J, with 11 bases in between. The CDR3 here is CASSTPPDEQFF. As DNA, the CDR3 is TGTGCCAGCAGCACACCCCCCGATGAGCAGTTCTTC.

The gene calls are TRBV2 and TRBJ1-2; maybe TRBD1 (6 bases). Germline CDR1 is SNHLY and CDR2 is FYNNEI. This CDR3 contains 14 residues. Trimming removed 8 bases from V and 3 bases from J, with 16 bases in between. CDR3 DNA sequence: TGTGCCAGCTCCGAGGGGGATACGGACTATGGCTACACCTTC. This translates into CASSEGDTDYGYTF.

V is TRBV10-1 and J is TRBJ2-1; D possibly corresponds to TRBD2 (6 bases). Germline loops: CDR1 WNHNN, CDR2 SYGVQD (reference sequence). This CDR3 spans 15 amino acids. Deletions cut 0 bases from V and 0 bases from J, with 6 bases between. CDR3 in DNA: TGCGCCAGCAGTGAGTCGGGGGGCTCCTACAATGAGCAGTTCTTC. Translating gives CASSESGGSYNEQFF.